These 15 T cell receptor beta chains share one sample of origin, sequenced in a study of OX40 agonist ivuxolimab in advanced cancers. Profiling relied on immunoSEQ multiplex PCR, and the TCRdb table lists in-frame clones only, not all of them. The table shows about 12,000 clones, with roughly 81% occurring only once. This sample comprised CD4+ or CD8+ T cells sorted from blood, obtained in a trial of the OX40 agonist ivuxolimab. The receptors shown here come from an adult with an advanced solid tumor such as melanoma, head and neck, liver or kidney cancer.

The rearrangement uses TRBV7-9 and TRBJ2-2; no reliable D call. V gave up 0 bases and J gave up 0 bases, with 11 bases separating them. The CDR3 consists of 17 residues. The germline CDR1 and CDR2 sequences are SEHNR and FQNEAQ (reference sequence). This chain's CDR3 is CASSLAVKIANTGELFF. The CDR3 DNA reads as TGTGCCAGCAGCTTAGCGGTAAAGATCGCGAACACCGGGGAGCTGTTTTTT.

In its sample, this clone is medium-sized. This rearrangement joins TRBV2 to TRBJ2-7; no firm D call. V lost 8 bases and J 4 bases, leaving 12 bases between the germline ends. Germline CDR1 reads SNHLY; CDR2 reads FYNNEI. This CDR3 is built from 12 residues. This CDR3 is CASYYYTYEQYF. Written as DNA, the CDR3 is TGTGCCAGCTACTACTATACTTACGAGCAGTACTTC.

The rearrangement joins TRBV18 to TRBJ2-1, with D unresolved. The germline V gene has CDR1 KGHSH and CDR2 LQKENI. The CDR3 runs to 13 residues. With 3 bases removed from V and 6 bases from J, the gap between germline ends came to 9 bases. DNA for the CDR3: TGTGCCAGCTCACCGGTGGAGAGCAATGAGCAGTTCTTC. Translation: CASSPVESNEQFF.

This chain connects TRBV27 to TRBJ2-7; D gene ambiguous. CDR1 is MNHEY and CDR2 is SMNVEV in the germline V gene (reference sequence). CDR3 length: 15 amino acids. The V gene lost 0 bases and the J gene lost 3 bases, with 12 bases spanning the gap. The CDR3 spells CASSLSGLWGYEQYF. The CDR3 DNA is TGTGCCAGCAGTTTATCCGGCTTATGGGGCTACGAGCAGTACTTC.

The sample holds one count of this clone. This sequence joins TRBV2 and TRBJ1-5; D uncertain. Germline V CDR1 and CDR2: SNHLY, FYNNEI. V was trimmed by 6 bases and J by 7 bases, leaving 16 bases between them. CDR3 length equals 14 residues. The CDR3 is CASRPDGHRQPQHF. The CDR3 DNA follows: TGTGCCAGCAGACCCGACGGGCATAGACAGCCCCAGCATTTT.

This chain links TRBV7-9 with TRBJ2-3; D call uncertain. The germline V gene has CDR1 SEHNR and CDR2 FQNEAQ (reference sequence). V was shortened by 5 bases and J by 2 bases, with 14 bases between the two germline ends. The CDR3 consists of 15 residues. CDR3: CASSHARPPTDTQYF. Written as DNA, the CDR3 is TGTGCCAGCAGCCACGCGAGGCCACCCACAGATACGCAGTATTTT.

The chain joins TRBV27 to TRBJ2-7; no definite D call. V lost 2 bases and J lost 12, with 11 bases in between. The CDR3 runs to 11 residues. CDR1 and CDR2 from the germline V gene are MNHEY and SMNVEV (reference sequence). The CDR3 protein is CASSLPRESYF. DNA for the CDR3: TGTGCCAGCAGTTTACCCCGAGAGTCGTACTTC.

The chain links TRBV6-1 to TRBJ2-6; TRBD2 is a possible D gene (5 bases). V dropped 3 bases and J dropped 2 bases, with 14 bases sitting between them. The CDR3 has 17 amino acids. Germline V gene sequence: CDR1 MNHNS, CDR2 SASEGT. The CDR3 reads CASSDRVASTGANVLTF. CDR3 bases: TGTGCCAGCAGTGACCGCGTAGCGTCCACTGGGGCCAACGTCCTGACTTTC.

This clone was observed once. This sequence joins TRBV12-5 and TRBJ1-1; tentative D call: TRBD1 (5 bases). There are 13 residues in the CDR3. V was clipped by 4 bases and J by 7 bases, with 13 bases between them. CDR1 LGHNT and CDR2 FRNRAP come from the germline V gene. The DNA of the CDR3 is TGTGCTAGTGGTTCCACTGGGGGTTATGAAGCTTTCTTT. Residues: CASGSTGGYEAFF. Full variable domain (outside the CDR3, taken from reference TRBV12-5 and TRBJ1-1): DARVTQTPRHKVTEMGQEVTMRCQPILGHNTVFWYRQTMMQGLELLAYFRNRAPLDDSGMPKDRFSAEMPDATLATLKIQPSEPRDSAVYFCASGSTGGYEAFFGQGTRLTVV.

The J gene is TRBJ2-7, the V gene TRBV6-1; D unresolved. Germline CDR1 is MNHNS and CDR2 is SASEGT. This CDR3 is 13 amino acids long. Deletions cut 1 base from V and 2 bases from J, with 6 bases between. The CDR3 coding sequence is TGTGCCAGCAGTGAAGGTGGAACCTACGAGCAGTACTTC. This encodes CASSEGGTYEQYF.

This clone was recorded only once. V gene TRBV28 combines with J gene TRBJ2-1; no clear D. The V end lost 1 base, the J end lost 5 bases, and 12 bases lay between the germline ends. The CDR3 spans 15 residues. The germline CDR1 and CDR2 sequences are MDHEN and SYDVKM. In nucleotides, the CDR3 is TGTGCCAGCAGTTTATACGTTCATTTGGACAATGAGCAGTTCTTC. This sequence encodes CASSLYVHLDNEQFF.

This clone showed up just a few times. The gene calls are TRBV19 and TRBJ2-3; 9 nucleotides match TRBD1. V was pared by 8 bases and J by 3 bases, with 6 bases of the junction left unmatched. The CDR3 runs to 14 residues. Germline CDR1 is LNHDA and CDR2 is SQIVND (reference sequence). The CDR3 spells CASETGQGTDTQYF. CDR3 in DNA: TGTGCCAGTGAGACAGGACAGGGGACAGATACGCAGTATTTT.

The CDR3 coding sequence is TGTGCCAGTAGTGCAGGACAGGGGGCGTGGGGCCAGCATTTT. It encodes CASSAGQGAWGQHF. The chain combines TRBV19 with TRBJ1-5; TRBD1 matches 11 bases. From germline, CDR1 is LNHDA and CDR2 SQIVND (reference sequence). CDR3 length: 14 residues. V trimming: 5 bases; J trimming: 12 bases; junction bases outside the gene matches: 9. Combining the CDR3 with reference TRBV19 and TRBJ1-5 gives the whole variable domain DGGITQSPKYLFRKEGQNVTLSCEQNLNHDAMYWYRQDPGQGLRLIYYSQIVNDFQKGDIAEGYSVSREKKESFPLTVTSAQKNPTAFYLCASSAGQGAWGQHFGDGTRLSIL.

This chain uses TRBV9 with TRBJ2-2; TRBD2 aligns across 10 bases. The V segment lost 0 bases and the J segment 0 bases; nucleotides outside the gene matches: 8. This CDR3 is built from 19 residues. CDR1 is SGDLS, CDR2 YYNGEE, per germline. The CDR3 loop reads CASSVGGTSASPNTGELFF. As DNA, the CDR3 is TGTGCCAGCAGCGTAGGTGGGACTAGCGCCTCCCCGAACACCGGGGAGCTGTTTTTT.

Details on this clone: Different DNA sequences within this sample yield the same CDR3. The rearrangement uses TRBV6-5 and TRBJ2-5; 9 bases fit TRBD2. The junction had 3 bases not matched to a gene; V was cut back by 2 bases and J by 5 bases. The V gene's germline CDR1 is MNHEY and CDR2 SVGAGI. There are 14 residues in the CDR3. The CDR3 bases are TGTGCCAGCAGTTACACCGGACTAGCGGAGACCCAGTACTTC. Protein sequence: CASSYTGLAETQYF.